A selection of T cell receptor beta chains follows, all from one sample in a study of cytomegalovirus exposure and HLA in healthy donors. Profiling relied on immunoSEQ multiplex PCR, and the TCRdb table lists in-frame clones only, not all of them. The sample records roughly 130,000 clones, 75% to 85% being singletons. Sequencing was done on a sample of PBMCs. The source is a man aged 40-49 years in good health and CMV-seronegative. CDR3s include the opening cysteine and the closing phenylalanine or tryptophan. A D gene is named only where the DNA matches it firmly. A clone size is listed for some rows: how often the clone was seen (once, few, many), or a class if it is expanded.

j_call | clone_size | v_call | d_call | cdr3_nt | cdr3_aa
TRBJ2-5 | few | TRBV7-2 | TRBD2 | TGTGCCAGCAGCCCGCGAGCGGGGGGGTACCAAGAGACCCAGTACTTC | CASSPRAGGYQETQYF
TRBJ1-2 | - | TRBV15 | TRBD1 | TGTGCCACCAGCAGAGATCTGTTTGGGACAGACCTATATGGCTACACCTTC | CATSRDLFGTDLYGYTF
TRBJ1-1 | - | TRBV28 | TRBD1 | TGTGCCAGCACAAAACGACAGGGCCTGAACACTGAAGCTTTCTTT | CASTKRQGLNTEAFF
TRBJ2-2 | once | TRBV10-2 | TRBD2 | TGCGCCAGCAGAGGACTAGCGGGGAACACCGGGGAGCTGTTTTTT | CASRGLAGNTGELFF
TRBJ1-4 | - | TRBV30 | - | TGTGCCTCCTCAAGGGCGGGAAGAGGGTATGAAAAACTGTTTTTT | CASSRAGRGYEKLFF
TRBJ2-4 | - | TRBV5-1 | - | TGCGCCAGCAGCGGCTCACTAGTGGACAAAAACATTCAGTACTTC | CASSGSLVDKNIQYF
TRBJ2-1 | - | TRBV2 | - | TGTGCCAGCAGTGAAGTGGCACTAGCCAACTCCTACAATGAGCAGTTCTTC | CASSEVALANSYNEQFF
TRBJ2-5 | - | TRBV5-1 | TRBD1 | TGCGCCAGCAGCTTGACAGGGGGCCAAGAGACCCAGTACTTC | CASSLTGGQETQYF
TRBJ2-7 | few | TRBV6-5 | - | TGTGCCAGCAGTTCTAGGAGCTCCTACGAGCAGTACTTC | CASSSRSSYEQYF
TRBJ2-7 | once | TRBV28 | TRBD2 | TGTGCCAGTAACAAACTAGCGGGTTCCTACGAGCAGTACTTC | CASNKLAGSYEQYF
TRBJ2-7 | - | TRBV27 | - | TGTGCCAGCAGTTTTTATAGCGCAAGCTCCTACGAGCAGTACTTC | CASSFYSASSYEQYF
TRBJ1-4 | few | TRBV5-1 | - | TGCGCCAGCAGCGAAGGGCCGGGGAATGAAAAACTGTTTTTT | CASSEGPGNEKLFF
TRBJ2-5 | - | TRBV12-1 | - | TGTGCCAGCAGCTTTAGAGGAGGGACTAGCGGTGGAGAGACCCAGTACTTC | CASSFRGGTSGGETQYF
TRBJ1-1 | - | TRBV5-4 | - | TGTGCCAGCAGCCAAACGGTGAACACTGAAGCTTTCTTT | CASSQTVNTEAFF
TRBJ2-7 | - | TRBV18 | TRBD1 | TGTGCCAGCTCACGGGACAGGGAGTACGAGCAGTACTTC | CASSRDREYEQYF
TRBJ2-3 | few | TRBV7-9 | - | TGTGCCAGCAGCCGGACAGATACGCAGTATTTT | CASSRTDTQYF
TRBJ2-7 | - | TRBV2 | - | TGTGCCAGCAGTGACGGGGGGCCCAGCTACGAGCAGTACTTC | CASSDGGPSYEQYF
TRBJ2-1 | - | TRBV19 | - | TGTGCCAGTAGTATAGATCGAGTTCTGGCGGGGGAGCAGTTCTTC | CASSIDRVLAGEQFF
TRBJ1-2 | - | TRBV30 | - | TGTGCCTGGAGATTGTCCTCTAACTATGGCTACACCTTC | CAWRLSSNYGYTF
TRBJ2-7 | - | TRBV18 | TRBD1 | TGTGCCAGCTCACCAGACAGGGACGAGCAGTACTTC | CASSPDRDEQYF
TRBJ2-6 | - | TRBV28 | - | TGTGCCAGCAGTCGAGACTCTGGGGCCAACGTCCTGACTTTC | CASSRDSGANVLTF
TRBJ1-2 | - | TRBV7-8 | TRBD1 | TGTGCCAGCAGCGACGACAGGGTGAGCGGCTACACCTTC | CASSDDRVSGYTF
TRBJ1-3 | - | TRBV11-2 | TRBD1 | TGTGCCAGCAGCTTAGGACAGGGGGCTGGAAACACCATATATTTT | CASSLGQGAGNTIYF
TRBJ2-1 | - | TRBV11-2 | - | TGTGCCAGCAGCTTAGGACACTACAATGAGCAGTTCTTC | CASSLGHYNEQFF
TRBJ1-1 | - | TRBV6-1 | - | TGTGCCAGCAGTGAGAGGGTGGGAGCGGGGCTCCGGGCTGAAGCTTTCTTT | CASSERVGAGLRAEAFF
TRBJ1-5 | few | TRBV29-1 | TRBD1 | TGCAGCGTGTTGTCACAGGGGGATCAGCCCCAGCATTTT | CSVLSQGDQPQHF
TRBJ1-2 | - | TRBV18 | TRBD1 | TGTGCCAGCTCACTCGAACCGGGACAGGCAGGCTATGGCTACACCTTC | CASSLEPGQAGYGYTF
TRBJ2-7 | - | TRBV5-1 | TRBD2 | TGCGCCAGCAGCTTTGGTCAGACTAGCACCTACGAGCAGTACTTC | CASSFGQTSTYEQYF
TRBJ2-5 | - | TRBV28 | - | TGTGCCAGCCACCGGGGTCCCCGAGAGACCCAGTACTTC | CASHRGPRETQYF
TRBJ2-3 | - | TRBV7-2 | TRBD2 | TGTGCCAGCAGCTTCCTAGCGGGAGGGCCTGGAGGAGATACGCAGTATTTT | CASSFLAGGPGGDTQYF
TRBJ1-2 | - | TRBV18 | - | TGTGCCAGCTCACTTCAGGGCGGCGTAAGCGGCTACACCTTC | CASSLQGGVSGYTF
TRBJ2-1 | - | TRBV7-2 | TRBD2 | TGTGCCAGCAGCTCGTGGACTAGCGGGAGGTTCAATGAGCAGTTCTTC | CASSSWTSGRFNEQFF
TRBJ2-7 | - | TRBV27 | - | TGTGCCAGCAGTTCCTCGGGGTTCGCCCACTACGAGCAGTACTTC | CASSSSGFAHYEQYF
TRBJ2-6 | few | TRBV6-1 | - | TGTGCCAGCAGAGAAGCCCACACCTCTGGGGCCAACGTCCTGACTTTC | CASREAHTSGANVLTF
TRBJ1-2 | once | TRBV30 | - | TGTGCCTGGAGTGTCCTCCACACCCAGGGTATTGGCTACACCTTC | CAWSVLHTQGIGYTF
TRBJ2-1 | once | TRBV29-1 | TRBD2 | TGCAGCGTTGACACAGCGGGAGGTTTCGTTGAGCAGTTCTTC | CSVDTAGGFVEQFF
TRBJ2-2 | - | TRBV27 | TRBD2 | TGTGCCAGCGGGACTAGCGGGAGGCAGACCGGGGAGCTGTTTTTT | CASGTSGRQTGELFF
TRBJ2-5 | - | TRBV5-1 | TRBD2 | TGCGCCAGCAGCCCTCCACGAGCGGGGGTGGAGACCCAGTACTTC | CASSPPRAGVETQYF
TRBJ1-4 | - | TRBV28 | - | TGTGCCAGCAGTTCCCTCGCAACTAATGAAAAACTGTTTTTT | CASSSLATNEKLFF
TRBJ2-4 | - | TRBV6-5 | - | TGTGCCAGCAGTTCAGGGTTTGTAGCGGACATTCAGTACTTC | CASSSGFVADIQYF
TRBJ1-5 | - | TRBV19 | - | TGTGCCAGTAGCCCCGGTTTCCGACAGCCCCAGCATTTT | CASSPGFRQPQHF
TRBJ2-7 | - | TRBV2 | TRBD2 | TGTGCCAGCAGTGGCGCGGGGCTAGCGGGAGGAGGTGAGCAGTACTTC | CASSGAGLAGGGEQYF
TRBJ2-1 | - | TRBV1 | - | TGCACCAGCAGCCCCCCCGGTGGACTAGCGACTAGCTCCTACAATGAGCAGTTCTTC | CTSSPPGGLATSSYNEQFF
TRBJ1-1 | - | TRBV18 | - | TGTGCCAGCTCCCCCTTCCCTGAAGCTTTCTTT | CASSPFPEAFF
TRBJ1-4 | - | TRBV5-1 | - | TGCGCCAGCTCCCTCGGTATTAATAATGAAAAACTGTTTTTT | CASSLGINNEKLFF
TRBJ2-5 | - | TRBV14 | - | TGTGCCAGCAGCCAAGATCGGGTGCGGGGAGAGACCCAGTACTTC | CASSQDRVRGETQYF
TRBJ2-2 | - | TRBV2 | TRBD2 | TGTGCCAGCAGTGAAGGGGGAGGGCTGAACACCGGGGAGCTGTTTTTT | CASSEGGGLNTGELFF
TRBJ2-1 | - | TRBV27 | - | TGTGCCAGCAGTTTAATGGGACTGATTAACAATGAGCAGTTCTTC | CASSLMGLINNEQFF
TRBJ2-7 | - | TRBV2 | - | TGTGCCAGCAGGATAGGGAGTGACGAGCAGTACTTC | CASRIGSDEQYF
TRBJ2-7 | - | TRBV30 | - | TGTGCCTGGAAGGCTAGCTACGAGCAGTACTTC | CAWKASYEQYF
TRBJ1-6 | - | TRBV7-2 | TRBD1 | TGTGCCAGCAGCAGGGACAGGACCTATAATTCACCCCTCCACTTT | CASSRDRTYNSPLHF
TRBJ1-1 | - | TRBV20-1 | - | TGCAGGGGACATGGGAACACTGAAGCTTTCTTT | CRGHGNTEAFF
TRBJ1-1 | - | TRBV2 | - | TGTGCCAGCAGTGCAGACAGCCCTGAAGCTTTCTTT | CASSADSPEAFF
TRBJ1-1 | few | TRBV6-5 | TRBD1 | TGTGCCAGCAGTCGACAGGGGCGGACTGAAGCTTTCTTT | CASSRQGRTEAFF